This T cell receptor (beta chain) was found in a study of beta chain features in type 1 diabetes. Of the isolated RNA, all was reverse transcribed, and so the sequenced material was expressed TCRB transcripts. Sequencing was performed with immunoSEQ multiplex PCR; in TCRdb, only in-frame clones are kept and a portion is missing. Here the sample spans 40,000 or so clones, around 71% being singletons. This clone was found once. Its antigen remains unknown. Study-wide results and caveats: Type 1 diabetes patients had moderately but significantly shorter TCRB CDR3s in all four CD4+ subsets.

The TCR comes from a woman between 18 and 30 years old with type 1 diabetes. Source material: Tregs from blood.

The CDR3 DNA reads TGTGCCAGCAGTGCCTCCGGGACAGGGGGATCTGGGGCCAACGTCCTGACTTTC. Translated, it gives CASSASGTGGSGANVLTF. This chain uses TRBV6-1 with TRBJ2-6; 11 bases fit TRBD1. The CDR3 contains 18 residues. The J segment lost 1 base and the V segment lost 4 bases, leaving 6 bases of the junction unmatched. Germline-derived CDR1 and CDR2 are MNHNS and SASEGT.